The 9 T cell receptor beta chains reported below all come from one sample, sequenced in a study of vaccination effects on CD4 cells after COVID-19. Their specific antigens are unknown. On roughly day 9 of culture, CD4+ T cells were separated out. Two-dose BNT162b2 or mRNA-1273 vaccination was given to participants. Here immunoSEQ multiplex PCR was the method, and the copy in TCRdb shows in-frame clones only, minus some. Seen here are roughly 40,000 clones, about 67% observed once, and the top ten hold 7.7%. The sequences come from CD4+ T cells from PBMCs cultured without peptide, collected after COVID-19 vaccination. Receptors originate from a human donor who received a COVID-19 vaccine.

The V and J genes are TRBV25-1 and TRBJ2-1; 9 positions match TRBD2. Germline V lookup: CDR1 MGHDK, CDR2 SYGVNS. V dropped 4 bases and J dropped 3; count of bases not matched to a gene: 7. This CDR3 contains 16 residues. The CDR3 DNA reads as TGTGCCAGCAGTGGCCGACTAGCGGAGGACTACAATGAGCAGTTCTTC. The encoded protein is CASSGRLAEDYNEQFF.

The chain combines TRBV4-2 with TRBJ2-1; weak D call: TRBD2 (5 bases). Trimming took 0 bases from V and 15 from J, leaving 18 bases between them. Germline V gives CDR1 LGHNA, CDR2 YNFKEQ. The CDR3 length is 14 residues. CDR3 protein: CASSQDYAPGRGFF. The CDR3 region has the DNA TGTGCCAGCAGCCAAGATTACGCCCCGGGGAGAGGGTTCTTC.

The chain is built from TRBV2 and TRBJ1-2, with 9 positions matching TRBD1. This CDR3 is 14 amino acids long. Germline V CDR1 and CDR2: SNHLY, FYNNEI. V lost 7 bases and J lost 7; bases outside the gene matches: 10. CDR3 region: CASTTPRDRVGYTF. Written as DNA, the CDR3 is TGTGCCAGCACCACCCCCCGGGACAGGGTTGGCTACACCTTC.

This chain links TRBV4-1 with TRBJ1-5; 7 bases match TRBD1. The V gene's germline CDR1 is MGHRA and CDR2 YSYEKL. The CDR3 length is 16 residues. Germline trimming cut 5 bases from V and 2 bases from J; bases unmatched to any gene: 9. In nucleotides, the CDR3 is TGCGCCAGCAGCTCCCCCCTCGACAGGGGCAATCAGCCCCAGCATTTT. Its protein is CASSSPLDRGNQPQHF.

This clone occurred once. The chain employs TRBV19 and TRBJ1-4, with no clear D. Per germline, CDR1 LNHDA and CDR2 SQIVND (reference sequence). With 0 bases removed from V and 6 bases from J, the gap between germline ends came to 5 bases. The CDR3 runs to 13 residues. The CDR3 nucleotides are TGTGCCAGTAGTATAGATCGGGATGAAAAACTGTTTTTT. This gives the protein CASSIDRDEKLFF.

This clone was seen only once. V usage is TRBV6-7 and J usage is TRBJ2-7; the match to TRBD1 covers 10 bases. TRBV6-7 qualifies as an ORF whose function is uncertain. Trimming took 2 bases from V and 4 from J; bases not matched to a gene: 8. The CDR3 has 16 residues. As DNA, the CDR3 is TGTGCCAGCAGTTACGCGGACAGGGGGAGAAAATACGAGCAGTACTTC. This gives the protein CASSYADRGRKYEQYF.

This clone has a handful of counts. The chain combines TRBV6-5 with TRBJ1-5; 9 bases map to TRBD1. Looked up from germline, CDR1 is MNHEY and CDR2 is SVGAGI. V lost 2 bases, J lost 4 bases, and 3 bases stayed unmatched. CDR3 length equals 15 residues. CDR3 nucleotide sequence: TGTGCCAGCAGTTACGGGACAGGGTGGAATCAGCCCCAGCATTTT. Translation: CASSYGTGWNQPQHF.

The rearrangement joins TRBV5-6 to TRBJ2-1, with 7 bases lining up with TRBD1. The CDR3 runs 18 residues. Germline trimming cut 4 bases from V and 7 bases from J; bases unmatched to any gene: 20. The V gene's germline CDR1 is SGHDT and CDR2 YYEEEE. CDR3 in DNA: TGTGCCAGCAGCCATAAGGCTGCAACAGGGGATAAGCGGAATGAGCAGTTCTTC. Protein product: CASSHKAATGDKRNEQFF.

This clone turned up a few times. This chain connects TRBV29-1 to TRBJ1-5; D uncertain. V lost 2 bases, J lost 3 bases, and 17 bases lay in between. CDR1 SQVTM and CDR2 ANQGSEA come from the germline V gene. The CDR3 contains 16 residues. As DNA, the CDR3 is TGCAGCGTTGAATTGTCAGAGAGCAGCCCCAATCAGCCCCAGCATTTT. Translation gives CSVELSESSPNQPQHF. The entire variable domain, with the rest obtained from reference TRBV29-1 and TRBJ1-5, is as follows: SAVISQKPSRDICQRGTSLTIQCQVDSQVTMMFWYRQQPGQSLTLIATANQGSEATYESGFVIDKFPISRPNLTFSTLTVSNMSPEDSSIYLCSVELSESSPNQPQHFGDGTRLSIL.